The clone carrying this T cell receptor beta chain was counted many times. The record originates from a study of molecular identifiers for immune sequencing clone quantification. Sorting recovered naive CD8 T cells on a CD8+CD4-CCR7+CD45RA+ profile. TCR libraries were built in bulk with a published protocol and specific TCR primers. From the PCR reads, TCRdb called clonotypes with MiXCR, one entry per CDR3 protein. The sample records 400,000 to 600,000 distinct CDR3 sequences, about a fifth being singletons. The source of this sequence is a human donor in good health. Some libraries in this study had Jurkat cell RNA spiked in. The source material was naive CD8+ T cells from blood, with Jurkat cell RNA spiked in. Subset specified: FACS-sorted CD8+CD4-CCR7+CD45RA+ naive T cells.

Here the CDR3 DNA reads TGTGCCAGCAGCCAAGGCCAGGGCTCTGGCTACACCTTC. Translated: CASSQGQGSGYTF. The V call is TRBV3-1, the J call TRBJ1-2; a weak D match, TRBD1 (5 bases). This CDR3 has 13 residues. V gave up 1 base and J gave up 7 bases, with 10 bases separating them. In germline, CDR1 is LGHDT, CDR2 YNNKEL (reference sequence).